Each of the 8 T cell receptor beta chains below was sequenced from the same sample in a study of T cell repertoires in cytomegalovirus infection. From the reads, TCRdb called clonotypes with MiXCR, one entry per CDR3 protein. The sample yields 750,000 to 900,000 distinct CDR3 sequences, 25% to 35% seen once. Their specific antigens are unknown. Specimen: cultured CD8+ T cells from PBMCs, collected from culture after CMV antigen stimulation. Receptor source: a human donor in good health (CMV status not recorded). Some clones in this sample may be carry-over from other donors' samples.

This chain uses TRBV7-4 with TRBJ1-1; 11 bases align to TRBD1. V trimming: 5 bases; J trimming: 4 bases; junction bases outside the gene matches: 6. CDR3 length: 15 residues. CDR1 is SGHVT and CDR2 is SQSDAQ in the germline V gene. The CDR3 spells CASSNPGTGGTEAFF. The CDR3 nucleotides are TGTGCCAGCAGCAATCCCGGGACAGGGGGCACTGAAGCTTTCTTT.

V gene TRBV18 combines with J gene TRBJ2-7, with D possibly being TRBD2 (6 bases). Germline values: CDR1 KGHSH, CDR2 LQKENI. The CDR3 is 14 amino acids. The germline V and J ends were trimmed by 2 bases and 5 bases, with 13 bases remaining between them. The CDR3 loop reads CASSPAGPGDEQYV. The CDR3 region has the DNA TGTGCCAGCTCACCAGCGGGGCCCGGGGACGAGCAGTACGTC.

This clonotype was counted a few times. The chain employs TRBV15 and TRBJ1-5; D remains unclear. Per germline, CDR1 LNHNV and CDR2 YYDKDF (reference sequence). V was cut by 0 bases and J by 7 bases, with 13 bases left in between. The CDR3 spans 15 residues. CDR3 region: CATSRDPGLSQPQHF. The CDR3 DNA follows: TGTGCCACCAGCAGAGATCCGGGGTTGTCGCAGCCCCAGCATTTT.

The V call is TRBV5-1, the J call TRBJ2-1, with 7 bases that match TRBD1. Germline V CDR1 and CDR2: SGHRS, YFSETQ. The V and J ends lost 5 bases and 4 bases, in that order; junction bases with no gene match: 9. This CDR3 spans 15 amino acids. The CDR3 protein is CASRDDRATYNEQFF. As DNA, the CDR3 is TGCGCCAGCAGAGACGACAGGGCAACTTACAATGAGCAGTTCTTC.

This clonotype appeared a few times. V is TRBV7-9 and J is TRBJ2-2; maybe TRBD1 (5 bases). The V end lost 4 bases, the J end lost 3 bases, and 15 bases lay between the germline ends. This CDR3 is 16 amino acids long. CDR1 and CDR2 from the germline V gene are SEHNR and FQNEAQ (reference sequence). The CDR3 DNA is TGTGCCAGCAGCTGGGGCCCGCAGGAATACACCGGGGAGCTGTTTTTT. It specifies CASSWGPQEYTGELFF.

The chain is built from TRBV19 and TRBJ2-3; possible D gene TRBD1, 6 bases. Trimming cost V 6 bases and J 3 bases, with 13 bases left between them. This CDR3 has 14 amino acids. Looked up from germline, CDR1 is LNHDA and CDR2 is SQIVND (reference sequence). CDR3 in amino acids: CASRVTGLTDTQYF. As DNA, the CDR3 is TGTGCCAGTAGGGTGACAGGTCTTACAGATACGCAGTATTTT. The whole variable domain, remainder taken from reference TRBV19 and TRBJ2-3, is DGGITQSPKYLFRKEGQNVTLSCEQNLNHDAMYWYRQDPGQGLRLIYYSQIVNDFQKGDIAEGYSVSREKKESFPLTVTSAQKNPTAFYLCASRVTGLTDTQYFGPGTRLTVL.

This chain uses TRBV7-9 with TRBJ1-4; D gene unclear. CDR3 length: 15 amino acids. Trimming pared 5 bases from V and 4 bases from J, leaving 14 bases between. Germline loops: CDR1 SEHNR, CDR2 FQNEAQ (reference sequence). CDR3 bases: TGTGCCAGCAGCCCTAAAGGGTTGGATAATGAAAAACTGTTTTTT. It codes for CASSPKGLDNEKLFF.

The CDR3 region is CASTTGRGAYEQYF. In DNA form, the CDR3 reads TGTGCCAGCACCACGGGCAGGGGGGCCTACGAGCAGTACTTC. The V and J genes are TRBV13 and TRBJ2-7; D is perhaps TRBD1 (7 bases). Germline V gene data show CDR1 as PRHDT and CDR2 as FYEKMQ (reference sequence). This CDR3 is 14 amino acids long. The V end was cut by 7 bases, the J end by 2 bases, with 15 bases between.